This T cell receptor (beta chain) was retrieved from a study of shared clonotypes between healthy human individuals. This CDR3 is 15 amino acids long. Germline values: CDR1 LNHNV, CDR2 YYDKDF (reference sequence). Clones were sequenced by immunoSEQ multiplex PCR, and TCRdb holds only the in-frame ones, with some missing. Of about 600,000 clones listed, roughly four fifths were seen once; the top ten hold 12%. This clone was recorded once. A far more abundant clone sits one base away, making this likely a read error. The same CDR3 is also encoded by other DNA sequences in this sample. Sequencing input: PBMCs. The sequence came from a woman aged 40 to 50 in good health. Some clones in this sample may be carry-over from other donors' samples. The V call is TRBV15, the J call TRBJ2-7, with D tentatively TRBD2 (5 bases). The DNA for the CDR3 is TGCGCCACCAGCAGAGATCGAAGCGGTAGGCGCGAGCAGTACTTC. Its protein product is CATSRDRSGRREQYF.